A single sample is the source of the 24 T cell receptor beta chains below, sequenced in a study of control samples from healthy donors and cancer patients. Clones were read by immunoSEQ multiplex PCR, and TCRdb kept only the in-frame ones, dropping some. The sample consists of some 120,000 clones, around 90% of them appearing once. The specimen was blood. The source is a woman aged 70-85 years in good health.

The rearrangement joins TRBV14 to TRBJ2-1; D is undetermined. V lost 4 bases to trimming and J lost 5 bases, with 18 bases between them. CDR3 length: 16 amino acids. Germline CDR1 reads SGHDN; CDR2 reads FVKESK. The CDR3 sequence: CASSLEDLTINNEQFF. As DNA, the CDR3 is TGTGCCAGCAGCCTCGAGGACCTAACAATCAACAATGAGCAGTTCTTC.

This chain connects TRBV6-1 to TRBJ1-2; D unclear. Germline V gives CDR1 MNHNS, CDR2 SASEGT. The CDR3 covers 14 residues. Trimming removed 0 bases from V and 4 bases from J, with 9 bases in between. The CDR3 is CASSEAPGIYGYTF. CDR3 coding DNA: TGTGCCAGCAGTGAAGCCCCGGGGATCTATGGCTACACCTTC.

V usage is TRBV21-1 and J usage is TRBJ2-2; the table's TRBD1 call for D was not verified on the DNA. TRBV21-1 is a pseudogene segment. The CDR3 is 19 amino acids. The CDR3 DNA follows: TGTGCCAGCAGCACATGCCCGACAGGGCGGGTCGCGAACACCGGGGAGCTGTTTTTT. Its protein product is CASSTCPTGRVANTGELFF.

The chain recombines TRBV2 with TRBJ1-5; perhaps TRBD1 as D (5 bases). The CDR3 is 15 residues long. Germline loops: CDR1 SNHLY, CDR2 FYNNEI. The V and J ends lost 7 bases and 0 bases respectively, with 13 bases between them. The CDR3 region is CASISGTVSNQPQHF. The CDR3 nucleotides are TGTGCCAGCATATCTGGGACCGTTAGCAATCAGCCCCAGCATTTT.

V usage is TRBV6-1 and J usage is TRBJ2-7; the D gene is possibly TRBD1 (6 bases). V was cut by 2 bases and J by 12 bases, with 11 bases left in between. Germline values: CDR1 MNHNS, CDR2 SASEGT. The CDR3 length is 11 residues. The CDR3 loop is CASSERAGAYF. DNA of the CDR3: TGTGCCAGCAGTGAACGGGCAGGGGCGTACTTC.

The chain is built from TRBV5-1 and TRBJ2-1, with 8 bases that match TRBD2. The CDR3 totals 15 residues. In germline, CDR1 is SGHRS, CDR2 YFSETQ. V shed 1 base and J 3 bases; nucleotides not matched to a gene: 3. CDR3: CASSLLAGIYNEQFF. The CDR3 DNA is TGCGCCAGCAGCTTGTTAGCGGGGATCTACAATGAGCAGTTCTTC.

The CDR3 region has the DNA TGCGCCAGCAGTGGTAGCAGGCGGGGAGGCTACACCTTC. It specifies CASSGSRRGGYTF. The V call is TRBV10-2, the J call TRBJ1-2; no firm D call. Looked up from germline, CDR1 is WSHSY and CDR2 is SAAADI. V was trimmed by 4 bases and J by 8 bases, leaving 14 bases between them. The CDR3 loop spans 13 amino acids.

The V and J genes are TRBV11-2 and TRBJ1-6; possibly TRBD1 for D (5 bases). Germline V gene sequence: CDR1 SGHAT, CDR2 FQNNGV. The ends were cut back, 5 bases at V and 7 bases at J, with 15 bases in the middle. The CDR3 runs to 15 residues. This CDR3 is CASSRGGGGNSPLHF. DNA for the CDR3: TGTGCCAGCAGCAGGGGTGGGGGGGGGAATTCACCCCTCCACTTT.

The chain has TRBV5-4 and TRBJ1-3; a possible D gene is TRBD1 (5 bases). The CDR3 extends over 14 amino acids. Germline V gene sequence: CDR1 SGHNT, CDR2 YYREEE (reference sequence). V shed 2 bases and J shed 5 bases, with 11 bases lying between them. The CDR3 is CASSLQGTRNTIYF. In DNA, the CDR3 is TGTGCCAGCAGCTTACAAGGGACGAGAAACACCATATATTTT.

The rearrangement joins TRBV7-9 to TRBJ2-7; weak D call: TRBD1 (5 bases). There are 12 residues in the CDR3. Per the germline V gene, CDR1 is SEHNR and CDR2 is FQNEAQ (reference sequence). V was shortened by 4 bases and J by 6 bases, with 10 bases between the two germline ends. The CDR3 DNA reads TGTGCCAGCAGCTCCCAAGGGGTCGAGCAGTACTTC. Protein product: CASSSQGVEQYF.

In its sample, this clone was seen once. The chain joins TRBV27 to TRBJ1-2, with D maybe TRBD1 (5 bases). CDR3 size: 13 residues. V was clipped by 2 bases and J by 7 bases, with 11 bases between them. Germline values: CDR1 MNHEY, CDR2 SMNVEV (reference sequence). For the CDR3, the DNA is TGTGCCAGCAGTTTAGCGGGGCTTGGTGGCTACACCTTC. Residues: CASSLAGLGGYTF.

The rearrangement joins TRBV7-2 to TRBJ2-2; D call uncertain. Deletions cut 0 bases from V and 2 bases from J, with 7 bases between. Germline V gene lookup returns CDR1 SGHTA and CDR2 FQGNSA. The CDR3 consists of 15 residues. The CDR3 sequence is CASSLALQNTGELFF. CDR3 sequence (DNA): TGTGCCAGCAGCTTAGCGCTACAAAACACCGGGGAGCTGTTTTTT. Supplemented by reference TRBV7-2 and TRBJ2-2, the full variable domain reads GAGVSQSPSNKVTEKGKDVELRCDPISGHTALYWYRQSLGQGLEFLIYFQGNSAPDKSGLPSDRFSAERTGGSVSTLTIQRTQQEDSAVYLCASSLALQNTGELFFGEGSRLTVL.

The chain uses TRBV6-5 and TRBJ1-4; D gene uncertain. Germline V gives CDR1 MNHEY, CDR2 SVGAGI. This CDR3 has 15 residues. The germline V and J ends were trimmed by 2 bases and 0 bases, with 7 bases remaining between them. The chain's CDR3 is CASSYGSATNEKLFF. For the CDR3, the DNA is TGTGCCAGCAGTTACGGGTCAGCAACTAATGAAAAACTGTTTTTT.

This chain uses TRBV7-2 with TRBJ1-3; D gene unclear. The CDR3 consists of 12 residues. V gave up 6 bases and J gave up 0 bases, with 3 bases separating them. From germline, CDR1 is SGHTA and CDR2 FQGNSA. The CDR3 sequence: CASRGSGNTIYF. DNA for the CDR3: TGTGCCAGCAGGGGCTCTGGAAACACCATATATTTT.

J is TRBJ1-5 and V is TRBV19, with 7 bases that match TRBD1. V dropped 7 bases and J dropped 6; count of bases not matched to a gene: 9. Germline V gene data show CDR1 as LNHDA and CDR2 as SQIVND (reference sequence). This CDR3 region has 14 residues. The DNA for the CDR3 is TGTGCCAGTAACCGGCCAGGGGGGGTTCAGCCCCAGCATTTT. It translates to CASNRPGGVQPQHF.

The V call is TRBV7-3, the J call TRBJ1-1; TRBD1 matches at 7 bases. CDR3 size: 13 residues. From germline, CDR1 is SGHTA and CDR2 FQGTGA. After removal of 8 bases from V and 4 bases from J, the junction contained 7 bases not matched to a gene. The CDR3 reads CASRQGEATEAFF. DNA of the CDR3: TGTGCCAGCCGACAGGGAGAGGCCACTGAAGCTTTCTTT.

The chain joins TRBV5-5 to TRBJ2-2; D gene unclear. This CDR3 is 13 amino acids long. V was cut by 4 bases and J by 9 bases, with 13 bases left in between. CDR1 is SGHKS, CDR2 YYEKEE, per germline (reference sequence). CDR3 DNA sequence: TGTGCCAGCAGCGTTGACGAACACCGGGAGCTGTTTTTT. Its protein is CASSVDEHRELFF.

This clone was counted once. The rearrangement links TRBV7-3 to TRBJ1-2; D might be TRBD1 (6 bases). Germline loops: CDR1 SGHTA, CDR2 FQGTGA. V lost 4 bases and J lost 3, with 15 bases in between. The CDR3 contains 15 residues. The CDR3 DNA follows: TGTGCCAGCAGCTCCCGGACAGTTCGGGACTATGGCTACACCTTC. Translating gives CASSSRTVRDYGYTF.

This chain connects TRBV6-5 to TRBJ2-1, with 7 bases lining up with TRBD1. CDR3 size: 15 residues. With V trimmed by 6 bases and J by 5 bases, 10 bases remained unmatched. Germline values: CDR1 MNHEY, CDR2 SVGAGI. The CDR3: CASSIRDRLHNEQFF. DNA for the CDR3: TGTGCCAGCAGCATCCGGGACAGACTACACAATGAGCAGTTCTTC.

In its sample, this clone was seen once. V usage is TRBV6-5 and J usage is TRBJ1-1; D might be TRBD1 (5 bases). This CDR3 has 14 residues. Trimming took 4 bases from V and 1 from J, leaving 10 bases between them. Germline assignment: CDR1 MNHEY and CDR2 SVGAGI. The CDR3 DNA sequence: TGTGCCAGCAGTTTTCTCCAGGGGAACACTGAAGCTTTCTTT. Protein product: CASSFLQGNTEAFF.

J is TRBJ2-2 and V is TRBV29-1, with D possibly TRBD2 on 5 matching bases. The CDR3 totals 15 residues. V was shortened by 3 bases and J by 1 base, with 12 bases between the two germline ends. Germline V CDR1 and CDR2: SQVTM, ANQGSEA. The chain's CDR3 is CSVEGDTLNTGELFF. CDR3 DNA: TGCAGCGTTGAGGGAGACACTTTGAACACCGGGGAGCTGTTTTTT.

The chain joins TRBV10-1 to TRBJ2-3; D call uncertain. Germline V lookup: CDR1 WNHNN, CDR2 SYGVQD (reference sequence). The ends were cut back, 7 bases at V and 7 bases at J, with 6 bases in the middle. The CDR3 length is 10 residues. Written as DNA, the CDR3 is TGCGCCAGCACAAAGAATACGCAGTATTTT. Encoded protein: CASTKNTQYF.

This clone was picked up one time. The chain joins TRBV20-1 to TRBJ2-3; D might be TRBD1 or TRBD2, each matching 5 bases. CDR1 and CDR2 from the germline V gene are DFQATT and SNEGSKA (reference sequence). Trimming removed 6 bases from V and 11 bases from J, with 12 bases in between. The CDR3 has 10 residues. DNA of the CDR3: TGCAGTGCCAGGGAGACGGGGCAGTATTTT. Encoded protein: CSARETGQYF.

The CDR3, as DNA: TGTGCCAGCAGTTACTTGACGGGACAGGGGGCGGACACCGGGGAGCTGTTTTTT. This gives the protein CASSYLTGQGADTGELFF. The rearrangement uses TRBV6-2 or TRBV6-3 and TRBJ2-2; TRBD1 aligns across 12 bases. Germline V gene lookup returns CDR1 MNHEY and CDR2 SVGEGT. V lost 1 base, J lost 3 bases, and 6 bases stayed unmatched. This CDR3 region has 18 residues.